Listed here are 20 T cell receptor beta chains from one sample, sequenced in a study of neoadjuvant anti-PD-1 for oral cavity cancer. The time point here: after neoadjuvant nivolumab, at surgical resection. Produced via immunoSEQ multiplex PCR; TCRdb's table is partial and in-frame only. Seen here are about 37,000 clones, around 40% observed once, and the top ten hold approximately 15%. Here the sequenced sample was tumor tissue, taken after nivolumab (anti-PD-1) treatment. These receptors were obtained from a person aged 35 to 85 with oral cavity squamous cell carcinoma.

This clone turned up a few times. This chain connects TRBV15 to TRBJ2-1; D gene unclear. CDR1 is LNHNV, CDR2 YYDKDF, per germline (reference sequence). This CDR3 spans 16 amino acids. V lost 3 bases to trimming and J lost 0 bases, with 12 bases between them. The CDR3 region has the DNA TGTGCCACCAGCAGGGATTTCTCAAGCTCCTACAATGAGCAGTTCTTC. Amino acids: CATSRDFSSSYNEQFF.

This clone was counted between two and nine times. CDR3 coding DNA: TGCGCCAGCAGCCAGACGACAGGGAACTATGGCTACACCTTC. Amino acids: CASSQTTGNYGYTF. The genes are TRBV5-1 and TRBJ1-2; 7 bases agree with TRBD1. In germline, CDR1 is SGHRS, CDR2 YFSETQ. This CDR3 region has 14 residues. J gave up 2 bases and V 4 bases, and 5 bases lay outside the gene matches.

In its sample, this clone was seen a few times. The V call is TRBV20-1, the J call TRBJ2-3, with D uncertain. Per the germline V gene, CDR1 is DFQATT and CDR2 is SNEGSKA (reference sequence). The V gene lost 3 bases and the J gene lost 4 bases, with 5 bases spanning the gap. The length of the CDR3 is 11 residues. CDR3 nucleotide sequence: TGCAGTGCTAGTGGTCCAGATACGCAGTATTTT. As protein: CSASGPDTQYF.

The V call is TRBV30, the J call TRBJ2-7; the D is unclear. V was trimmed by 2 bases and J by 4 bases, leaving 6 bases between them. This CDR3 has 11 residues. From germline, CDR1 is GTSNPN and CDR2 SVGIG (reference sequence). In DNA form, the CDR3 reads TGTGCCTGGAGTCTAGTTTACGAGCAGTACTTC. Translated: CAWSLVYEQYF.

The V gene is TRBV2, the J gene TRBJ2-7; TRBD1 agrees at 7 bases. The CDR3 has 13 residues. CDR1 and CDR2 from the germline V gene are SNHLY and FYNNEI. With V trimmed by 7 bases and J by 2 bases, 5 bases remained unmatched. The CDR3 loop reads CASNGQDTYEQYF. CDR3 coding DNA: TGTGCCAGCAACGGACAGGACACCTACGAGCAGTACTTC.

The CDR3 reads CASSELGSRDEQFF. CDR3 sequence (DNA): TGTGCCAGTAGCGAGTTGGGATCCCGAGATGAGCAGTTCTTC. V is TRBV19 and J is TRBJ2-1, with D unresolved. CDR3 size: 14 residues. Germline V lookup: CDR1 LNHDA, CDR2 SQIVND (reference sequence). Trimming left V 6 bases short and J 8 bases short, with 17 bases between.

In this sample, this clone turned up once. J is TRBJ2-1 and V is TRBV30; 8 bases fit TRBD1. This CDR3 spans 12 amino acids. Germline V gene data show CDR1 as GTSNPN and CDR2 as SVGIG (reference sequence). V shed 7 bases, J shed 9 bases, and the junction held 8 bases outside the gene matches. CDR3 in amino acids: CASDRDRAEQFF. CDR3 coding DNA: TGTGCCTCGGACAGGGACCGCGCTGAGCAGTTCTTC.

CDR3 nucleotides: TGTGCCTGGAGTTGGGAGAATGAGCAGTTCTTC. Its protein is CAWSWENEQFF. The chain has TRBV30 and TRBJ2-1, with D possibly TRBD2 on 5 matching bases. This CDR3 is 11 amino acids long. Trimming removed 2 bases from V and 7 bases from J, with 6 bases in between. CDR1 is GTSNPN, CDR2 SVGIG, per germline (reference sequence).

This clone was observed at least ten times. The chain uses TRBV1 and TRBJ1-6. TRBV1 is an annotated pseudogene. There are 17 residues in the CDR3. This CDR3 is CTSSQDAGTGYNSPLHF. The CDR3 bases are TGCACCAGCAGCCAAGATGCGGGAACGGGGTATAATTCACCCCTCCACTTT.

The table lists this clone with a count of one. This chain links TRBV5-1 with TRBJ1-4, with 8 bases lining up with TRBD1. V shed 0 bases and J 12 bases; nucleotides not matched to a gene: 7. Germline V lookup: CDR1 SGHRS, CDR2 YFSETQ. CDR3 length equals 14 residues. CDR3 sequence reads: CASSLGQGREELFF. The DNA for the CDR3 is TGCGCCAGCAGCTTGGGACAGGGGAGGGAGGAACTGTTTTTT.

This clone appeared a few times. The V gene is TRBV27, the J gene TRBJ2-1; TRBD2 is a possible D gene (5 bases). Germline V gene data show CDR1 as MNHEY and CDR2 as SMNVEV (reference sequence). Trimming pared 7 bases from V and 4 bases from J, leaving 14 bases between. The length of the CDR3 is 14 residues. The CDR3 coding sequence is TGTGCCAGCATGGCTGGCGGGTCGTACAATGAGCAGTTCTTC. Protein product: CASMAGGSYNEQFF.

Here the CDR3 reads CASSSSGLGDLGTYEQYF. The CDR3 region has the DNA TGTGCCAGCAGCTCCTCAGGGTTGGGGGACCTAGGGACATACGAGCAGTACTTC. The chain carries TRBV7-9 and TRBJ2-7; weak D call: TRBD1 (6 bases). Trimming took off 4 bases at V and 4 bases at J, with 26 bases between the two ends. In germline, CDR1 is SEHNR, CDR2 FQNEAQ (reference sequence). The CDR3 length is 18 residues.

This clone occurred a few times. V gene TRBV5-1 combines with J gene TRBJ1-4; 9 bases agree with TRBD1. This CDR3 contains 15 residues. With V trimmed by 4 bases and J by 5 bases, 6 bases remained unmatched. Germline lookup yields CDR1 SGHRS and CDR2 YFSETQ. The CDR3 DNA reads TGCGCCAGCAGCGGCGCCGGGACAGGGAATGAAAAACTGTTTTTT. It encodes CASSGAGTGNEKLFF.

The DNA for the CDR3 is TGCGCCAGCAGCTTGCTAGCGGGACTGGATGAGACCCAGTACTTC. This codes for CASSLLAGLDETQYF. The chain employs TRBV5-1 and TRBJ2-5, with 9 bases that match TRBD2. CDR3 length: 15 amino acids. V lost 1 base to trimming and J lost 5 bases; unmatched junction nucleotides: 6. The germline V gene encodes CDR1 SGHRS and CDR2 YFSETQ. The full variable domain, with the rest looked up from reference TRBV5-1 and TRBJ2-5, is KAGVTQTPRYLIKTRGQQVTLSCSPISGHRSVSWYQQTPGQGLQFLFEYFSETQRNKGNFPGRFSGRQFSNSRSEMNVSTLELGDSALYLCASSLLAGLDETQYFGPGTRLLVL.

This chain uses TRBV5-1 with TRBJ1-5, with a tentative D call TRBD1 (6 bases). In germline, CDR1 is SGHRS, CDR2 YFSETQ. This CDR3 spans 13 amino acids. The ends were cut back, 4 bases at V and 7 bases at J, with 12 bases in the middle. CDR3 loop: CASSATGQQPQHF. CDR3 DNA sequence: TGCGCCAGCAGCGCTACAGGGCAACAGCCCCAGCATTTT.

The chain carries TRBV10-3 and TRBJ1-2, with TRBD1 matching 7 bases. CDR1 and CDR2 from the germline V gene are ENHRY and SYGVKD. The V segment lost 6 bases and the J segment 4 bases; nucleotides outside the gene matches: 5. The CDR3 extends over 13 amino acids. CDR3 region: CAIRTGQSYGYTF. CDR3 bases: TGTGCCATCAGGACGGGACAGAGCTATGGCTACACCTTC.

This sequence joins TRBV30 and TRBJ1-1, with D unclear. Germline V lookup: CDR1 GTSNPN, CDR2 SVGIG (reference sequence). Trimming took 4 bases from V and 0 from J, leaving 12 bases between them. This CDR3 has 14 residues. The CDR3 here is CAWTRVFMNTEAFF. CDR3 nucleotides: TGTGCCTGGACACGGGTCTTCATGAACACTGAAGCTTTCTTT. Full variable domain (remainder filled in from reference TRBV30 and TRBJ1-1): SQTIHQWPATLVQPVGSPLSLECTVEGTSNPNLYWYRQAAGRGLQLLFYSVGIGQISSEVPQNLSASRPQDRQFILSSKKLLLSDSGFYLCAWTRVFMNTEAFFGQGTRLTVV.

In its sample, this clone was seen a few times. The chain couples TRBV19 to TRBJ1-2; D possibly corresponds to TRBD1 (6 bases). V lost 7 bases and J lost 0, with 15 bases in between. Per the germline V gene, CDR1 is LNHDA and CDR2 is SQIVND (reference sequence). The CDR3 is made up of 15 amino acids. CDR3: CASTSSNRANYGYTF. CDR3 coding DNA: TGTGCCAGTACCTCCTCGAACAGGGCTAACTATGGCTACACCTTC.

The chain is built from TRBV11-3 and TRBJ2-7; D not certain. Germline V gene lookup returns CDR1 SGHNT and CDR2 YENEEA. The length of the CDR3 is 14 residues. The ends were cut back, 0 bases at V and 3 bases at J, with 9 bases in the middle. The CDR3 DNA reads TGTGCCAGCAGCTTAGAGGCGGAAGACTACGAGCAGTACTTC. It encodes CASSLEAEDYEQYF.

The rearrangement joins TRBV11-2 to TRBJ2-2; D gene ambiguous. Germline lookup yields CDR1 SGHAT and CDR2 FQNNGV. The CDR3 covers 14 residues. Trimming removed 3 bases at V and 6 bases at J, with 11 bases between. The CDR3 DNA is TGTGCCAGCAGCTTGGGGTCGCTCGCCGGGGAGCTGTTTTTT. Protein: CASSLGSLAGELFF.